Described below is a single T cell receptor beta chain sequence and its context. No antigen is known for it. The germline V and J ends were trimmed by 6 bases and 7 bases, with 14 bases remaining between them. There are 13 residues in the CDR3. Germline V lookup: CDR1 SGHNT, CDR2 YYREEE (reference sequence). The sample belongs to a study of blood T cells in healthy people across ages. With a J-beta primer mix and a sample-barcoded 5' primer, a second PCR ran 7 to 11 cycles. TCRdb itself ran the 5' RACE reads through MiXCR, one entry per CDR3 protein. The table has hundreds of thousands of distinct CDR3 sequences, around 48% seen once. Overall study results and limits: The study could not conclusively compare naive and antigen-experienced cells, given its unsorted PBMCs. Diversity estimates from one million T cells were considered underestimates.

J is TRBJ2-1 and V is TRBV5-4; D gene uncertain. The material sequenced was blood. The origin of this receptor is a man aged 30-40 years in good health. The CDR3 nucleotides read TGTGCCAGCACTGTGCCTCTCGAGAATGAGCAGTTCTTC. This sequence encodes CASTVPLENEQFF.